Listed here are 23 T cell receptor beta chains from one sample, sequenced in a study of T cell responses to AZD1222 COVID-19 vaccine. Clones were read by immunoSEQ multiplex PCR, and TCRdb kept only the in-frame ones, dropping some. This table holds 70,000 to 95,000 clones, over 80% found once. The sample consisted of peripheral blood, taken 28 days after the second AZD1222 dose. The receptor set was obtained from an adult who received the AZD1222 COVID-19 vaccine.

The chain couples TRBV9 to TRBJ1-1, with D maybe TRBD1 (6 bases). The CDR3 totals 15 residues. The germline CDR1 and CDR2 sequences are SGDLS and YYNGEE. Trimming took off 1 base at V and 4 bases at J, with 14 bases between the two ends. The CDR3 sequence is CASSVSGGDPTEAFF. In nucleotides, the CDR3 is TGTGCCAGCAGCGTATCGGGGGGCGATCCCACTGAAGCTTTCTTT.

This clone was counted a few times. The chain links TRBV4-1 to TRBJ2-2; perhaps TRBD2 as D (5 bases). Germline V CDR1 and CDR2: MGHRA, YSYEKL. The CDR3 sequence is 16 residues long. Trimming took off 0 bases at V and 5 bases at J, with 13 bases between the two ends. The CDR3 sequence is CASSQDSLEFTGELFF. The CDR3 DNA reads as TGCGCCAGCAGCCAAGACTCACTAGAGTTTACCGGGGAGCTGTTTTTT.

V and J are TRBV6-1 and TRBJ2-7; 9 bases map to TRBD2. J was trimmed by 4 bases and V by 1 base; bases with no gene match: 11. This CDR3 region has 17 residues. Germline assignment: CDR1 MNHNS and CDR2 SASEGT. The CDR3 DNA reads TGTGCCAGCAGTGAAGTGCCCCCCCTACTAGCGGGTTACGAGCAGTACTTC. Translated, it gives CASSEVPPLLAGYEQYF.

The chain couples TRBV9 to TRBJ1-1; D is unclear. This CDR3 contains 14 residues. Trimming stripped 2 bases from V and 1 base from J, with 9 bases between. Germline V gene lookup returns CDR1 SGDLS and CDR2 YYNGEE. The CDR3 DNA is TGTGCCAGCAGCGTCGGCTCAGAGAACACTGAAGCTTTCTTT. Translating gives CASSVGSENTEAFF.

The V and J genes are TRBV28 and TRBJ2-7, with D maybe TRBD2 (6 bases). The V end was cut by 3 bases, the J end by 2 bases, with 14 bases between. Germline loops: CDR1 MDHEN, CDR2 SYDVKM. CDR3 length equals 15 residues. CDR3 nucleotides: TGTGCCAGCAGTTTTGGTGGGGGAGGCCCCTACGAGCAGTACTTC. This encodes CASSFGGGGPYEQYF.

This chain connects TRBV11-2 to TRBJ1-1, with D tentatively TRBD1 (5 bases). The germline gives CDR1 SGHAT, CDR2 FQNNGV. With 5 bases removed from V and 4 bases from J, the gap between germline ends came to 26 bases. The CDR3 has 18 amino acids. The CDR3: CASSQRSPPGPRVTEAFF. As DNA, the CDR3 is TGTGCCAGCAGCCAGAGATCCCCCCCGGGACCGAGGGTCACTGAAGCTTTCTTT.

The J gene is TRBJ1-5, the V gene TRBV12-5; no firm D call. V shed 5 bases and J shed 3 bases, with 8 bases lying between them. Germline V gene lookup returns CDR1 LGHNT and CDR2 FRNRAP. CDR3 size: 13 residues. CDR3 region: CASGREPNQPQHF. The CDR3 nucleotides read TGTGCTAGTGGTCGGGAGCCCAATCAGCCCCAGCATTTT.

This sequence joins TRBV2 and TRBJ1-1, with D perhaps matching TRBD1 (5 bases). CDR3 length: 14 residues. Germline V lookup: CDR1 SNHLY, CDR2 FYNNEI. Trimming took 1 base from V and 2 from J, leaving 8 bases between them. CDR3 bases: TGTGCCAGCAGTGAAGGGGGGGGTAACACTGAAGCTTTCTTT. This codes for CASSEGGGNTEAFF.

This clone was detected ten times or more. The chain is built from TRBV7-9 and TRBJ2-3; 12 nucleotides line up with TRBD2. This CDR3 comprises 18 residues. V dropped 2 bases and J dropped 4; count of bases not matched to a gene: 10. Germline loops: CDR1 SEHNR, CDR2 FQNEAQ (reference sequence). In DNA form, the CDR3 reads TGTGCCAGCAGCTTATGGATCGCTAGCGGGAGGGCCGCAGATACGCAGTATTTT. Its translation: CASSLWIASGRAADTQYF. Combining the CDR3 with reference TRBV7-9 and TRBJ2-3 gives the whole variable domain DTGVSQNPRHKITKRGQNVTFRCDPISEHNRLYWYRQTLGQGPEFLTYFQNEAQLEKSRLLSDRFSAERPKGSFSTLEIQRTEQGDSAMYLCASSLWIASGRAADTQYFGPGTRLTVL.

The chain joins TRBV27 to TRBJ2-1; TRBD2 matches at 13 bases. Germline-derived CDR1 and CDR2 are MNHEY and SMNVEV (reference sequence). With 5 bases clipped from V and 7 bases from J, the junction kept 8 bases outside the gene matches. CDR3 length: 16 residues. CDR3 residues: CASSELAGGLFNEQFF. For the CDR3, the DNA is TGTGCCAGCAGTGAACTAGCGGGGGGGCTCTTTAATGAGCAGTTCTTC.

The genes are TRBV5-1 and TRBJ1-1; perhaps TRBD1 as D (5 bases). The germline V gene has CDR1 SGHRS and CDR2 YFSETQ. Trimming shortened V by 3 bases and J by 7 bases, and 16 bases separated the two germline ends. This CDR3 is 14 amino acids long. The CDR3: CASSSSPGRDEAFF. CDR3 in DNA: TGCGCCAGCAGCTCGAGTCCAGGGAGGGATGAAGCTTTCTTT.

The chain recombines TRBV11-2 with TRBJ2-1; 8 nucleotides align to TRBD2. Germline assignment: CDR1 SGHAT and CDR2 FQNNGV. Trimming cost V 0 bases and J 6 bases; bases outside gene matches: 10. The CDR3 length is 17 residues. CDR3 amino acids: CASSLDLGGLDLNEQFF. The CDR3 DNA follows: TGTGCCAGCAGCTTAGATCTGGGGGGACTAGACCTCAATGAGCAGTTCTTC.

This chain links TRBV6-1 with TRBJ1-6, with D possibly TRBD1 on 5 matching bases. V lost 2 bases, J lost 7 bases, and 9 bases lay in between. The CDR3 is 14 residues long. Looked up from germline, CDR1 is MNHNS and CDR2 is SASEGT. CDR3 amino acids: CASSETGLNSPLHF. The CDR3 nucleotides are TGTGCCAGCAGTGAAACGGGGCTAAATTCACCCCTCCACTTT.

This chain connects TRBV24-1 to TRBJ2-5; 10 nucleotides line up with TRBD2. The ends lost 5 bases at V and 5 bases at J; junction bases unmatched: 10. Per germline, CDR1 KGHDR and CDR2 SFDVKD. The CDR3 extends over 16 amino acids. Here the CDR3 reads CATSGRASGGEETQYF. The CDR3 bases are TGTGCCACCAGTGGAAGGGCTAGCGGGGGAGAGGAGACCCAGTACTTC.

The J gene is TRBJ2-5, the V gene TRBV28; TRBD2 might be the D (6 bases). The CDR3 is 15 amino acids. Germline CDR1 and CDR2: MDHEN and SYDVKM. Trimming stripped 6 bases from V and 1 base from J, with 15 bases between. CDR3 DNA sequence: TGTGCCAGCAGCACCCGGAGGGCCGCCCAAGAGACCCAGTACTTC. Its protein is CASSTRRAAQETQYF. Supplemented by reference TRBV28 and TRBJ2-5, the full variable domain reads DVKVTQSSRYLVKRTGEKVFLECVQDMDHENMFWYRQDPGLGLRLIYFSYDVKMKEKGDIPEGYSVSREKKERFSLILESASTNQTSMYLCASSTRRAAQETQYFGPGTRLLVL.

This chain joins TRBV11-3 and TRBJ2-1; TRBD1 agrees at 8 bases. The V segment lost 5 bases and the J segment 2 bases; nucleotides outside the gene matches: 5. Germline V gene sequence: CDR1 SGHNT, CDR2 YENEEA. The CDR3 has 15 residues. CDR3 nucleotide sequence: TGTGCCAGCAGCCCAGGGGGCCTACCCTACAATGAGCAGTTCTTC. It translates to CASSPGGLPYNEQFF.

V usage is TRBV5-1 and J usage is TRBJ1-2, with TRBD1 matching 8 bases. Trimming removed 4 bases from V and 4 bases from J; junction bases left unmatched: 9. Germline V gene lookup returns CDR1 SGHRS and CDR2 YFSETQ. The CDR3 totals 15 residues. The CDR3 coding sequence is TGCGCCAGCAGCCCTCGGGGACAGGAGGGCTATGGCTACACCTTC. It translates to CASSPRGQEGYGYTF.

The chain joins TRBV4-2 to TRBJ1-3; D perhaps matches TRBD1 (6 bases). The germline V gene has CDR1 LGHNA and CDR2 YNFKEQ. V was cut by 0 bases and J by 4 bases, with 13 bases left in between. The CDR3 contains 16 residues. The CDR3 here is CASSQDPSGGGNTIYF. The CDR3 DNA is TGTGCCAGCAGCCAAGATCCCTCGGGGGGCGGAAACACCATATATTTT.

V and J are TRBV7-9 and TRBJ1-1; D perhaps matches TRBD1 (5 bases). CDR3 length: 13 residues. Trimming pared 5 bases from V and 2 bases from J, leaving 9 bases between. Germline V gene data show CDR1 as SEHNR and CDR2 as FQNEAQ (reference sequence). The CDR3: CASSTGPNTEAFF. The CDR3 DNA reads TGTGCCAGCAGCACGGGACCAAACACTGAAGCTTTCTTT. The full variable domain, in which reference TRBV7-9 and TRBJ1-1 provide the parts outside the CDR3, is DTGVSQNPRHKITKRGQNVTFRCDPISEHNRLYWYRQTLGQGPEFLTYFQNEAQLEKSRLLSDRFSAERPKGSFSTLEIQRTEQGDSAMYLCASSTGPNTEAFFGQGTRLTVV.

This rearrangement joins TRBV9 to TRBJ2-7, with D perhaps given as TRBD1 or TRBD2 (6 bases each). From germline, CDR1 is SGDLS and CDR2 YYNGEE. CDR3 length: 16 residues. Trimming pared 3 bases from V and 5 bases from J, leaving 21 bases between. As DNA, the CDR3 is TGTGCCAGCAGCGGGGCACCGGGGGCAATCTTCGACGAGCAGTACTTC. Amino acids: CASSGAPGAIFDEQYF. Filled out from reference TRBV9 and TRBJ2-7, the complete variable domain reads DSGVTQTPKHLITATGQRVTLRCSPRSGDLSVYWYQQSLDQGLQFLIQYYNGEERAKGNILERFSAQQFPDLHSELNLSSLELGDSALYFCASSGAPGAIFDEQYFGPGTRLTVT.

The J gene is TRBJ2-1, the V gene TRBV23-1, with TRBD2 identical over 11 bases. TRBV23-1 is assigned to the ORF class and has an uncertain function. J was trimmed by 2 bases and V by 4 bases; bases with no gene match: 4. The length of the CDR3 is 16 residues. The CDR3 region has the DNA TGCGCCAGCAGTCCTCGACTAGCGGGGACCTACAATGAGCAGTTCTTC. Amino acid sequence: CASSPRLAGTYNEQFF.

The genes are TRBV3-1 (or the pseudogene TRBV3-2) and TRBJ2-2; D perhaps matches TRBD1 (6 bases). The CDR3 spans 13 residues. Germline loops: CDR1 LGHDT, CDR2 YNNKEL (reference sequence). Between the trimmed V and J ends, which lost 4 bases and 7 bases, there was a span of 10 bases. CDR3 sequence reads: CASSLGGYGELFF. In DNA form, the CDR3 reads TGTGCCAGCAGCCTAGGGGGATACGGGGAGCTGTTTTTT.

The chain employs TRBV7-3 and TRBJ2-7; D is undetermined. The germline gives CDR1 SGHTA, CDR2 FQGTGA. The CDR3 totals 19 residues. V dropped 5 bases and J dropped 3 bases, with 29 bases sitting between them. The CDR3 reads CASSPTGPPFVWAHYEQYF. The CDR3 region has the DNA TGTGCCAGCAGCCCGACCGGGCCCCCCTTTGTTTGGGCCCACTACGAGCAGTACTTC.